The entry that follows covers one T cell receptor (beta chain) sequence. The sample is drawn from a study of CD8 T cells in Susac syndrome. RNA totalling about 0.45 to 1 ug underwent reverse transcription with random hexamers. TCRdb re-analysed the immunoSEQ multiplex PCR reads in MiXCR, keeping a single row per CDR3 protein. The sample shows 120,000 or so distinct CDR3 sequences, around 94% of them seen only once. The CDR3 loop spans 16 amino acids. The V end was cut by 1 base, the J end by 2 bases, with 14 bases between. The sequenced sample consisted of CD8+ T cells from PBMCs. The V call is TRBV5-7, the J call TRBJ2-3; a weak D match, TRBD1 (5 bases). TRBV5-7 is designated an ORF whose function remains uncertain. The source is a human donor with Susac syndrome. CDR3 amino acids: CASSLYLDTYTDTQYF. CDR3 nucleotide sequence: TGTGCCAGCAGCTTGTATCTGGACACCTACACAGATACGCAGTATTTT.